Below, 7 T cell receptor beta chains from the same sample are listed, as sequenced in a study of blood T cell repertoires in COVID-19. This table comes from immunoSEQ multiplex PCR, and its TCRdb copy is limited to in-frame clones, with some not included. The sample carries roughly 250,000 clones, roughly 90% recorded once. The specimen was PBMCs or T cells enriched from blood (not recorded which). All receptors come from a woman aged 35 to 49 with acute COVID-19.

The V gene is TRBV18, the J gene TRBJ1-6; 10 nucleotides align to TRBD1. The CDR3 runs 16 residues. Looked up from germline, CDR1 is KGHSH and CDR2 is LQKENI. V shed 5 bases, J shed 4 bases, and the junction held 5 bases outside the gene matches. The CDR3 nucleotides read TGTGCCAGCTCAGGCCGGGACAGGGGTTATAATTCACCCCTCCACTTT. Translation gives CASSGRDRGYNSPLHF.

The gene calls are TRBV18 and TRBJ2-5; weak D call: TRBD2 (6 bases). V gave up 2 bases and J gave up 5 bases, with 12 bases separating them. The CDR3 consists of 14 residues. CDR1 and CDR2 from the germline V gene are KGHSH and LQKENI. The CDR3 bases are TGTGCCAGCTCACCAGACGGGGGACGGGAGACCCAGTACTTC. Residues: CASSPDGGRETQYF.

The V call is TRBV25-1, the J call TRBJ1-3; TRBD1 is a possible D gene (5 bases). V was shortened by 7 bases and J by 3 bases, with 16 bases between the two germline ends. The CDR3 is made up of 15 amino acids. The germline gives CDR1 MGHDK, CDR2 SYGVNS. The CDR3 loop is CASTPGGGLGNTIYF. For the CDR3, the DNA is TGTGCCAGCACTCCCGGCGGGGGTCTTGGAAACACCATATATTTT.

The chain carries TRBV9 and TRBJ2-6; D remains unclear. CDR3 size: 15 residues. Between the trimmed V and J ends, which lost 3 bases and 0 bases, there was a span of 7 bases. The germline CDR1 and CDR2 sequences are SGDLS and YYNGEE. CDR3: CASSAGPSGANVLTF. CDR3 DNA: TGTGCCAGCAGCGCCGGTCCCTCTGGGGCCAACGTCCTGACTTTC.

This clone was observed once. The chain recombines TRBV2 with TRBJ1-2; D perhaps matches TRBD1 (6 bases). Trimming shortened V by 6 bases and J by 3 bases, and 14 bases separated the two germline ends. Germline lookup yields CDR1 SNHLY and CDR2 FYNNEI. This CDR3 is 14 amino acids long. This CDR3 is CASSLQGVDYGYTF. The CDR3 DNA follows: TGTGCCAGCAGCTTACAGGGTGTTGACTATGGCTACACCTTC.

The chain recombines TRBV6-4 with TRBJ2-7, with 7 nucleotides matching TRBD2. V lost 5 bases and J lost 3; bases outside the gene matches: 10. This CDR3 is 15 amino acids long. Germline V gene data show CDR1 as MRHNA and CDR2 as SNTAGT. CDR3 amino acids: CASSPRHGGNYEQYF. The CDR3 DNA is TGTGCCAGCAGTCCCAGACACGGGGGGAACTACGAGCAGTACTTC.

The chain couples TRBV14 to TRBJ2-7; TRBD2 might be the D (6 bases). Germline CDR1 SGHDN, CDR2 FVKESK. Trimming stripped 0 bases from V and 9 bases from J, with 9 bases between. The CDR3 extends over 12 amino acids. The CDR3 here is CASSQDWRAQYF. In nucleotides, the CDR3 is TGTGCCAGCAGCCAAGATTGGAGGGCGCAGTACTTC.